Listed below are T cell receptor beta chains from one sample, sequenced in a study of blood T cell repertoires in COVID-19. TCRdb's copy holds only in-frame clones and misses some; the assay was immunoSEQ multiplex PCR. Among 140,000 to 150,000 clones, over 80% were seen once, and the ten largest hold around 9%. Sample: peripheral blood. The receptor source for this set is a young man with COVID-19, enrolled during active disease. CDR3s include the opening cysteine and the closing phenylalanine or tryptophan. Fields, in order: V gene, D gene, J gene, clone size, CDR3 protein, CDR3 DNA. The D gene is left open where the match is weak. Where a row states a size, it is once, few, many or the class of an expanded clone; other rows omit it.

TRBV7-2,TRBD1,TRBJ1-5,-,CASSLAPGGTNQPQHF,TGTGCCAGCAGCTTGGCGCCAGGGGGGACCAATCAGCCCCAGCATTTT
TRBV19,-,TRBJ2-7,-,CASSISARGDYEQYF,TGTGCCAGTAGTATATCGGCCAGGGGAGACTACGAGCAGTACTTC
TRBV19,TRBD1,TRBJ2-5,-,CASSISGTGETQYF,TGTGCCAGTAGTATCTCCGGGACAGGCGAGACCCAGTACTTC
TRBV3-1/TRBV3-2,-,TRBJ2-3,-,CASSQHQPTARTDTQYF,TGTGCCAGCAGCCAGCACCAGCCGACAGCGCGAACAGATACGCAGTATTTT
TRBV27,-,TRBJ2-7,-,CASSPGGSSYEQYF,TGTGCCAGCAGCCCCGGAGGGAGCTCCTACGAGCAGTACTTC
TRBV28,-,TRBJ1-5,-,CASTTGRNQPQHF,TGTGCCAGTACTACAGGGCGCAATCAGCCCCAGCATTTT
TRBV5-6,-,TRBJ2-2,-,CASSWGPNTGELFF,TGTGCCAGCAGCTGGGGGCCGAACACCGGGGAGCTGTTTTTT
TRBV6-6,TRBD2,TRBJ2-1,-,CASSYSASGGYNEQFF,TGTGCCAGCAGTTACTCAGCTAGCGGAGGCTACAATGAGCAGTTCTTC
TRBV6-5,-,TRBJ1-1,-,CASSHEGLRAFF,TGTGCCAGCAGTCACGAGGGCCTGAGGGCTTTCTTT
TRBV3-1/TRBV3-2,TRBD2,TRBJ2-1,-,CASSRSSSGSNEQFF,TGTGCCAGCAGCCGCTCTTCTAGCGGGAGTAATGAGCAGTTCTTC
TRBV19,TRBD1,TRBJ2-3,-,CASSVTAGQGTDTQYF,TGTGCCAGTAGCGTAACCGCGGGACAGGGCACAGATACGCAGTATTTT
TRBV5-1,TRBD1,TRBJ2-2,-,CASSRGQGTGELFF,TGCGCCAGCAGTCGGGGACAGGGGACCGGGGAGCTGTTTTTT
TRBV7-8,-,TRBJ2-7,-,CASSRTENYEQYF,TGTGCCAGCAGCCGGACAGAAAACTACGAGCAGTACTTC
TRBV30,-,TRBJ2-7,few,CAWTLVGGYEQYF,TGTGCCTGGACTCTCGTCGGTGGCTACGAGCAGTACTTC
TRBV9,-,TRBJ2-7,once,CASSVGGARYEQYF,TGTGCCAGCAGCGTAGGTGGGGCTCGATACGAGCAGTACTTC
TRBV6-5,TRBD1,TRBJ2-1,-,CASSYEGASYNEQFF,TGTGCCAGCAGTTATGAGGGGGCCTCCTACAATGAGCAGTTCTTC
TRBV5-4,-,TRBJ1-2,few,CASSLQNAPYGYTF,TGTGCCAGCAGCTTACAGAATGCCCCCTATGGCTACACCTTC
TRBV6-6,TRBD1,TRBJ2-7,-,CASRNWDSSYEQYF,TGTGCCAGCAGGAACTGGGACAGTTCCTACGAGCAGTACTTC
TRBV2,-,TRBJ1-5,-,CASNGGSGRQPQHF,TGTGCCAGCAATGGGGGCAGCGGTCGGCAGCCCCAGCATTTT
TRBV5-6,-,TRBJ1-3,-,CASSLDFSGNTIYF,TGTGCCAGCAGCTTGGACTTCTCTGGAAACACCATATATTTT
TRBV15,TRBD2,TRBJ2-5,once,CATSRRGVGGRVGETQYF,TGTGCCACCAGCAGGCGTGGGGTAGGCGGGAGGGTAGGGGAGACCCAGTACTTC
TRBV10-3,TRBD1,TRBJ1-6,-,CAIRSGTVLSSSSSPLHF,TGTGCCATCAGATCCGGGACAGTCCTCTCCAGTAGTAGTTCACCCCTCCACTTT
TRBV5-6,-,TRBJ1-2,-,CASSLIFYGYTF,TGTGCCAGCAGCTTGATCTTCTATGGCTACACCTTC
TRBV19,-,TRBJ2-2,-,CASSIGAGGELFF,TGTGCCAGTAGTATAGGTGCGGGCGGGGAGCTGTTTTTT
TRBV19,TRBD1,TRBJ2-6,-,CASSKGQGPAGANVLTF,TGTGCCAGTAGTAAGGGACAGGGGCCAGCTGGGGCCAACGTCCTGACTTTC
TRBV3-1/TRBV3-2,TRBD2,TRBJ2-3,-,CASSQDVPGGTDTQYF,TGTGCCAGCAGCCAAGATGTACCGGGGGGTACAGATACGCAGTATTTT
TRBV11-2,-,TRBJ2-6,-,CASSLRAGSSGANVLTF,TGTGCCAGCAGCTTGCGAGCAGGGTCCTCTGGGGCCAACGTCCTGACTTTC
TRBV6-5,TRBD2,TRBJ2-7,few,CASSSTGLTYEQYF,TGTGCCAGCAGTTCAACGGGACTAACCTACGAGCAGTACTTC
TRBV6-6,-,TRBJ1-4,-,CASSRGQNLEKLFF,TGTGCCAGCAGCCGTGGACAGAATTTAGAAAAACTGTTTTTT
TRBV7-6,TRBD2,TRBJ2-6,-,CASSPRGDSGANVLTF,TGTGCCAGCAGCCCTCGGGGGGACTCTGGGGCCAACGTCCTGACTTTC
TRBV7-9,TRBD1,TRBJ1-4,-,CASSPPTGGDGEKLFF,TGTGCCAGCAGCCCGCCGACAGGGGGGGACGGTGAAAAACTGTTTTTT
TRBV6-4,TRBD2,TRBJ2-3,few,CASSEREDTDTQYF,TGTGCCAGCAGTGAGCGGGAGGACACAGATACGCAGTATTTT
TRBV29-1,-,TRBJ1-1,-,CSVEALKGGVNTEAFF,TGCAGCGTTGAAGCCCTCAAGGGAGGGGTGAACACTGAAGCTTTCTTT
TRBV2,-,TRBJ2-6,few,CASSEVGDLSGANVLTF,TGTGCCAGCAGTGAAGTGGGAGACTTATCTGGGGCCAACGTCCTGACTTTC
TRBV4-1,TRBD2,TRBJ2-7,once,CASSRGLGSHEQYF,TGCGCCAGCAGCCGGGGACTAGGGTCCCACGAGCAGTACTTC
TRBV10-3,-,TRBJ1-4,-,CAISEDTFNEKLFF,TGTGCCATCAGTGAGGACACATTTAATGAAAAACTGTTTTTT
TRBV19,TRBD2,TRBJ2-5,-,CASSPRTSGKKTQYF,TGTGCCAGTAGTCCCCGGACTAGCGGGAAAAAGACCCAGTACTTC
TRBV29-1,-,TRBJ1-1,-,CSVEGGERDTEAFF,TGCAGCGTTGAGGGGGGGGAGCGAGACACTGAAGCTTTCTTT
TRBV24-1,-,TRBJ2-7,-,CATRPTSGSYEQYF,TGTGCCACCAGGCCCACTAGTGGCTCCTACGAGCAGTACTTC
TRBV28,TRBD1,TRBJ2-7,-,CASSGTGSSYEQYF,TGTGCCAGCAGTGGGACAGGGTCTTCCTACGAGCAGTACTTC
TRBV11-2,-,TRBJ2-7,-,CASSPPGGAYEQYF,TGTGCCAGCAGCCCCCCTGGCGGAGCCTACGAGCAGTACTTC
TRBV28,-,TRBJ1-3,-,CASSRRQSSGNTIYF,TGTGCCAGCAGCCGGCGACAGTCCTCTGGAAACACCATATATTTT
TRBV10-2,TRBD2,TRBJ2-1,-,CASSESGLAGYNEQFF,TGCGCCAGCAGTGAGTCAGGCCTAGCGGGTTACAATGAGCAGTTCTTC
TRBV7-2,TRBD1,TRBJ2-7,few,CASSPDRGTYEQYF,TGTGCCAGCAGCCCTGACAGGGGTACCTACGAGCAGTACTTC
TRBV5-8,-,TRBJ1-2,-,CASSLGPGDYGYTF,TGTGCCAGCAGCTTGGGTCCAGGGGACTATGGCTACACCTTC
TRBV7-2,-,TRBJ2-6,-,CASSGGTQSSGANVLTF,TGTGCCAGCAGCGGCGGGACCCAAAGCTCTGGGGCCAACGTCCTGACTTTC
TRBV12-5,TRBD1,TRBJ1-2,-,CASGRGQPQGRGYTF,TGTGCTAGTGGCCGGGGACAGCCTCAAGGCCGCGGCTACACCTTC
TRBV19,-,TRBJ2-3,-,CASSTPPRLSSTDTQYF,TGTGCCAGTAGTACCCCCCCCCGCCTATCTAGCACAGATACGCAGTATTTT
TRBV19,TRBD1,TRBJ1-1,-,CASSHQGANAEAFF,TGTGCCAGTAGTCATCAGGGGGCGAACGCTGAAGCTTTCTTT